Sequencing of this T cell receptor beta chain was carried out in a study of lung T cells in sarcoidosis with Löfgren's syndrome. About the study: Bronchoalveolar lavage fluid in sarcoidosis accumulates CD4+ T cells.

The germline V and J ends were trimmed by 8 bases and 10 bases, with 20 bases remaining between them. Germline V gene data show CDR1 as MNHNS and CDR2 as SASEGT. The CDR3 is 14 amino acids. One entry per CDR3 protein, called by TCRdb with MiXCR from the reads. The sample shows roughly 63,000 distinct CDR3 sequences, about 20% of them seen only once. Turning to this clonotype: The antigen remains unidentified. A much larger clone differs from this one at a single base, so this may be a read error.

Study conclusions and caveats: Versus controls, Löfgren's syndrome patients reportedly showed TRAV12-1 and TRBV2 as most expanded.

The chain is built from TRBV6-1 and TRBJ1-4, with a tentative D call TRBD1 (6 bases). The sequence was collected from a human donor with sarcoidosis (Löfgren's syndrome or another form), or a control subject (not recorded which). Sequencing was carried out using CD4+ T cells from PBMCs. DNA for the CDR3: TGTGCCAGCCTCCCCCAGGGGCTAGGTGGAAAACTGTTTTTT. Translating gives CASLPQGLGGKLFF.